Listed here are 13 T cell receptor beta chains from one sample, sequenced in a study of blood T cell repertoires in COVID-19. The method was immunoSEQ multiplex PCR; TCRdb's version includes in-frame clones alone and lacks a portion of them. This sample has about 98,000 clones; 75% to 85% occur once, and the top ten carry roughly 25%. The specimen sequenced was peripheral blood. These receptors all stem from a man in his 70s with acute or convalescent COVID-19.

In this sample, this clone turned up a few times. This chain's CDR3 is CASSRDSNRETQYF. The CDR3 DNA reads TGTGCCAGCAGTCGGGACAGCAACAGGGAGACCCAGTACTTC. The V call is TRBV6-5, the J call TRBJ2-5; 7 bases fit TRBD1. The CDR3 is 14 amino acids. J lost 5 bases, V lost 5 bases, and 8 bases had no gene match. CDR1 is MNHEY, CDR2 SVGAGI, per germline.

This clone was counted a single time. The junction departs from the called germline gene at one end, perhaps through a read error. The chain couples TRBV7-7 to TRBJ2-1; possible D gene TRBD2, 6 bases. Germline V lookup: CDR1 SSHAT, CDR2 FNYEAQ (reference sequence). The CDR3 extends over 15 amino acids. The CDR3 protein is CASSSNLASYNEQFF. In nucleotides, the CDR3 is TGTGCTAGCAGCTCAAACCTAGCGTCATACAATGAGCAGTTCTTC.

The chain has TRBV5-1 and TRBJ2-5; D is perhaps TRBD1 (5 bases). Trimming stripped 0 bases from V and 5 bases from J, with 14 bases between. CDR3 length: 15 amino acids. Looked up from germline, CDR1 is SGHRS and CDR2 is YFSETQ. The CDR3 loop reads CASSLVGLVGETQYF. DNA of the CDR3: TGCGCCAGCAGCTTGGTGGGGCTAGTTGGGGAGACCCAGTACTTC. The entire variable domain, with the rest obtained from reference TRBV5-1 and TRBJ2-5, is as follows: KAGVTQTPRYLIKTRGQQVTLSCSPISGHRSVSWYQQTPGQGLQFLFEYFSETQRNKGNFPGRFSGRQFSNSRSEMNVSTLELGDSALYLCASSLVGLVGETQYFGPGTRLLVL.

The chain carries TRBV4-1 and TRBJ2-2; possibly TRBD2 for D (6 bases). V lost 4 bases, J lost 8 bases, and 20 bases lay in between. The germline V gene encodes CDR1 MGHRA and CDR2 YSYEKL. This CDR3 is 16 amino acids long. CDR3 amino acids: CASSLHSGVRRGELFF. In DNA form, the CDR3 reads TGCGCCAGCAGCCTTCATTCGGGAGTCCGACGAGGGGAGCTGTTTTTT.

The chain uses TRBV3-1 (or the pseudogene TRBV3-2) and TRBJ2-7; D gene unclear. The germline V gene has CDR1 LGHDT and CDR2 YNNKEL (reference sequence). The V end lost 0 bases, the J end lost 6 bases, and 12 bases lay between the germline ends. The length of the CDR3 is 14 residues. The CDR3 DNA sequence: TGTGCCAGCAGCCAAGACCCCTCTCCCCTCGAGCAGTACTTC. It translates to CASSQDPSPLEQYF.

This clone was seen a single time. The V call is TRBV4-1, the J call TRBJ1-6; TRBD1 matches 7 bases. The junction had 11 bases not matched to a gene; V was cut back by 3 bases and J by 6 bases. The CDR3 is 17 amino acids. The germline CDR1 and CDR2 sequences are MGHRA and YSYEKL. CDR3 loop: CASSHPPAAGGNSPLHF. CDR3 sequence (DNA): TGCGCCAGCAGCCACCCCCCCGCGGCAGGGGGTAATTCACCCCTCCACTTT.

The gene calls are TRBV6-6 and TRBJ1-5, with D unclear. Germline CDR1 is MNHNY and CDR2 is SVGAGI (reference sequence). The germline V and J ends were trimmed by 2 bases and 6 bases, with 5 bases remaining between them. The CDR3 is 12 amino acids. This CDR3 is CASSYPSQPQHF. The CDR3 nucleotides are TGTGCCAGCAGTTACCCTAGTCAGCCCCAGCATTTT.

The rearrangement links TRBV24-1 to TRBJ1-1; D is ambiguous. The CDR3 length is 13 residues. Germline CDR1 reads KGHDR; CDR2 reads SFDVKD. V gave up 2 bases and J gave up 1 base, with 4 bases separating them. The chain's CDR3 is CATSDWRNTEAFF. The DNA for the CDR3 is TGTGCCACCAGTGATTGGAGGAACACTGAAGCTTTCTTT.

The chain uses TRBV19 and TRBJ2-7; 8 positions match TRBD1. The CDR3 spans 14 residues. Germline lookup yields CDR1 LNHDA and CDR2 SQIVND (reference sequence). J was trimmed by 3 bases and V by 3 bases; bases with no gene match: 4. The CDR3 DNA is TGTGCCAGTAGTATCGCCGGGACAGGCTACGAGCAGTACTTC. Its translation is CASSIAGTGYEQYF.

The J gene is TRBJ2-7, the V gene TRBV4-2, with D unresolved. The CDR3 runs to 14 residues. The V end was cut by 0 bases, the J end by 5 bases, with 11 bases between. CDR1 is LGHNA, CDR2 YNFKEQ, per germline. CDR3 residues: CASSQDRSVNEQYF. DNA for the CDR3: TGTGCCAGCAGCCAAGATAGAAGCGTGAACGAGCAGTACTTC.

J is TRBJ1-6 and V is TRBV4-2; TRBD1 might be the D (6 bases). The V gene lost 8 bases and the J gene lost 4 bases, with 15 bases spanning the gap. CDR1 and CDR2 (germline): LGHNA, YNFKEQ. CDR3 length: 15 residues. CDR3 sequence: CASGGQLPYNSPLHF. DNA for the CDR3: TGTGCCAGCGGAGGACAGTTGCCTTATAATTCACCCCTCCACTTT.

This chain links TRBV6-5 with TRBJ2-7; a weak D match, TRBD1 (5 bases). This CDR3 has 14 amino acids. Germline V CDR1 and CDR2: MNHEY, SVGAGI. V was pared by 2 bases and J by 2 bases, with 10 bases between. The CDR3 region is CASSYRPGPYEQYF. The CDR3 DNA sequence: TGTGCCAGCAGTTACCGGCCAGGGCCCTACGAGCAGTACTTC.

This chain links TRBV30 with TRBJ2-3, with D possibly TRBD2 on 5 matching bases. Between the trimmed V and J ends, which lost 1 base and 2 bases, there was a span of 13 bases. CDR1 and CDR2 from the germline V gene are GTSNPN and SVGIG (reference sequence). This CDR3 region has 15 residues. The CDR3 bases are TGTGCCTGGAGTGAAGGACTCCCCTCCACAGATACGCAGTATTTT. Encoded protein: CAWSEGLPSTDTQYF.